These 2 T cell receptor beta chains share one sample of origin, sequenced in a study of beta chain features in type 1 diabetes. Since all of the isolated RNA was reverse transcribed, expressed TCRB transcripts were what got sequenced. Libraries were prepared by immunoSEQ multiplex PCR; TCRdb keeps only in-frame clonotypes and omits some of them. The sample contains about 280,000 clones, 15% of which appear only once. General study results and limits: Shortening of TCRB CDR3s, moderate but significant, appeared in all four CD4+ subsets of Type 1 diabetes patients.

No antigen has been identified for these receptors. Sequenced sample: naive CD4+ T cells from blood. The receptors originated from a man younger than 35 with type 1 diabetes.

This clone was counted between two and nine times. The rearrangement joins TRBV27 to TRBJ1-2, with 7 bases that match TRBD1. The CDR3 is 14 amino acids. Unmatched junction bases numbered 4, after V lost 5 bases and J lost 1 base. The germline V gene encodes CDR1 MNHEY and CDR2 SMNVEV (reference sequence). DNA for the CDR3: TGTGCCAGCAGTATGACAGGGCATAACTATGGCTACACCTTC. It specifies CASSMTGHNYGYTF.

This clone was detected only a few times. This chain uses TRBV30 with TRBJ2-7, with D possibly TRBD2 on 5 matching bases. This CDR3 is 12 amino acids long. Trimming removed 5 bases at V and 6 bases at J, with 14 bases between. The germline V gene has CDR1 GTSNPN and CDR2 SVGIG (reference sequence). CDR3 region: CAWATGFGEQYF. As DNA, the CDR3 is TGTGCCTGGGCCACGGGGTTCGGCGAGCAGTACTTC. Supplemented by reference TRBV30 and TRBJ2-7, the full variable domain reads SQTIHQWPATLVQPVGSPLSLECTVEGTSNPNLYWYRQAAGRGLQLLFYSVGIGQISSEVPQNLSASRPQDRQFILSSKKLLLSDSGFYLCAWATGFGEQYFGPGTRLTVT.